The rows below give T cell receptor beta chains drawn from one sample of a study of blood T cell dynamics during melanoma immunotherapy. Using immunoSEQ multiplex PCR, the repertoire was profiled, and TCRdb retains in-frame clones only, with some absent. The sample has 10,000 to 13,000 clones; around 87% are singletons. Sequencing was performed on blood, taken from a patient treated with checkpoint blockade. All receptors derive from a human donor with melanoma. CDR3s include the opening cysteine and the closing phenylalanine or tryptophan. D genes are given only for firm matches. Expanded clones get a size class; other rows say once, few or many, or leave the size out.

V gene,D gene,J gene,clone size,CDR3 protein,CDR3 DNA
TRBV5-1,TRBD2,TRBJ2-2,-,CASSLYAGEPNTGELFF,TGCGCCAGCAGCTTGTATGCGGGGGAGCCCAACACCGGGGAGCTGTTTTTT
TRBV13,TRBD1,TRBJ1-1,-,CASSPGQGNTEAFF,TGTGCCAGCAGCCCAGGACAGGGGAACACTGAAGCTTTCTTT
TRBV7-9,TRBD1,TRBJ2-7,-,CASTPSSGTGKYEQYF,TGTGCCAGCACCCCCTCGTCGGGGACAGGGAAATACGAGCAGTACTTC
TRBV5-6,TRBD2,TRBJ2-5,-,CASSLFKSSGEETQYF,TGTGCCAGCAGCTTGTTTAAGTCTAGCGGCGAAGAGACCCAGTACTTC
TRBV5-6,-,TRBJ1-5,-,CASSLAGGHQPQHF,TGTGCCAGCAGCTTGGCCGGGGGGCATCAGCCCCAGCATTTT
TRBV19,-,TRBJ1-5,once,CASSKQGTGQPQHF,TGTGCCAGTTCTAAACAGGGTACAGGTCAGCCCCAGCATTTT
TRBV5-1,-,TRBJ1-5,-,CASSLGGGNQPQHF,TGCGCCAGCAGCTTAGGCGGGGGCAATCAGCCCCAGCATTTT
TRBV6-1,-,TRBJ1-5,-,CASSPRSNQPQHF,TGTGCCAGCAGCCCACGGAGTAATCAGCCCCAGCATTTT
TRBV6-6,TRBD1,TRBJ1-2,-,CASRLGQALGGYTF,TGTGCCAGCAGACTTGGACAGGCCCTTGGTGGCTACACCTTC
TRBV30,-,TRBJ1-4,-,CAWSREGPEKLFF,TGTGCCTGGAGTAGGGAGGGGCCTGAAAAACTGTTTTTT
TRBV5-1,-,TRBJ2-1,-,CASSLVAGFLNEQFF,TGCGCCAGCAGCTTGGTGGCGGGGTTTTTAAATGAGCAGTTCTTC
TRBV2,-,TRBJ2-5,-,CASSEDRSWGGETQYF,TGTGCCAGCAGCGAGGACAGGTCCTGGGGGGGAGAGACCCAGTACTTC
TRBV18,-,TRBJ1-2,few,CASSPGTLSAYGYTF,TGTGCCAGCTCACCCGGGACCCTCAGCGCCTATGGCTACACCTTC
TRBV4-3,-,TRBJ1-1,-,CASSQDIMGGGPNTEAFF,TGCGCCAGCAGCCAAGATATCATGGGCGGGGGCCCGAACACTGAAGCTTTCTTT
TRBV7-3,-,TRBJ1-6,-,CASSLTGPPNSPLHF,TGTGCCAGCAGCTTAACCGGGCCGCCAAATTCACCCCTCCACTTT
TRBV19,-,TRBJ1-2,once,CASSNPDTTNYGYTF,TGTGCCAGTAGTAACCCCGACACTACTAACTATGGCTACACCTTC
TRBV29-1,-,TRBJ2-5,-,CSVEVGETQYF,TGCAGCGTTGAAGTGGGAGAGACCCAGTACTTC
TRBV5-1,-,TRBJ2-1,once,CASSLGVGSYNEQFF,TGCGCCAGCAGCTTGGGAGTAGGATCCTACAATGAGCAGTTCTTC
TRBV6-5,-,TRBJ2-7,-,CASSYSGLSERYEQYF,TGTGCCAGCAGTTACTCGGGACTGTCCGAAAGGTACGAGCAGTACTTC
TRBV12-5,TRBD1,TRBJ1-2,-,CASGYGTGYGYTF,TGTGCTAGTGGTTACGGGACAGGGTATGGCTACACCTTC
TRBV9,-,TRBJ2-3,-,CASSVLPRSSTDTQYF,TGTGCCAGCAGCGTACTTCCCAGGTCGAGCACAGATACGCAGTATTTT
TRBV4-3,-,TRBJ2-1,-,CASSQEGAMLEQFF,TGCGCCAGCAGCCAAGAAGGGGCAATGCTTGAGCAGTTCTTC
TRBV7-9,-,TRBJ1-2,-,CASSMDTNNYGYTF,TGTGCCAGCAGCATGGACACGAATAACTATGGCTACACCTTC
TRBV19,TRBD2,TRBJ2-5,-,CASSIAGGPRETQYF,TGTGCCAGTAGTATAGCGGGGGGGCCGAGGGAGACCCAGTACTTC
TRBV5-1,-,TRBJ1-1,-,CASSLPSGTEAFF,TGCGCCAGCAGCTTACCATCGGGTACTGAAGCTTTCTTT
TRBV6-1,-,TRBJ1-1,-,CASSEGGHPNTEAFF,TGTGCCAGCAGTGAAGGCGGACACCCGAACACTGAAGCTTTCTTT
TRBV19,-,TRBJ2-6,-,CASSIVLTSGANVLTF,TGTGCCAGTAGTATAGTGCTGACCTCTGGGGCCAACGTCCTGACTTTC
TRBV14,TRBD2,TRBJ2-1,once,CASSQDWEGDEQFF,TGTGCCAGCAGCCAAGATTGGGAGGGTGATGAGCAGTTCTTC
TRBV7-2,-,TRBJ2-3,-,CASSLGYDTDTQYF,TGTGCCAGCAGCTTGGGCTACGACACAGATACGCAGTATTTT
TRBV7-6,TRBD2,TRBJ2-1,-,CASSPAPSGGGEQFF,TGTGCCAGCAGCCCAGCCCCTAGCGGGGGTGGTGAGCAGTTCTTC
TRBV12-5,TRBD1,TRBJ1-4,-,CASALGQGYNEKLFF,TGTGCTAGTGCCCTGGGACAGGGATATAATGAAAAACTGTTTTTT
TRBV19,TRBD1,TRBJ1-1,-,CASSTGGSGNTEAFF,TGTGCCAGTAGTACAGGGGGCTCGGGGAACACTGAAGCTTTCTTT
TRBV7-7,TRBD2,TRBJ2-5,-,CASSLGDSGQETQYF,TGTGCTAGCAGCTTAGGGGATAGCGGGCAAGAGACCCAGTACTTC
TRBV5-1,-,TRBJ1-5,-,CASSPGGGLNQPQHF,TGCGCCAGCAGCCCGGGCGGGGGACTCAATCAGCCCCAGCATTTT
TRBV6-6,TRBD1,TRBJ1-2,-,CASTGDRGREGYTF,TGTGCCAGCACAGGGGACAGGGGGCGCGAAGGCTACACCTTC
TRBV7-3,-,TRBJ2-3,-,CASSLTGGSTDTQYF,TGTGCCAGCAGCTTAACCGGGGGCTCCACAGATACGCAGTATTTT
TRBV7-9,-,TRBJ2-6,-,CASSLVPSGANVLTF,TGTGCCAGCAGCTTAGTCCCCTCTGGGGCCAACGTCCTGACTTTC
TRBV7-2,-,TRBJ1-1,-,CASSLGSTLGDTEAFF,TGTGCCAGCAGCTTAGGTTCGACACTTGGGGACACTGAAGCTTTCTTT
TRBV10-3,TRBD1,TRBJ1-2,-,CAIGPDRDANYGYTF,TGTGCCATCGGTCCCGACAGGGATGCTAACTATGGCTACACCTTC
TRBV15,TRBD1,TRBJ2-1,-,CATSSFWGDRNYNEQFF,TGTGCCACCAGCAGTTTCTGGGGGGACAGGAACTACAATGAGCAGTTCTTC
TRBV10-3,-,TRBJ1-1,-,CAISEQRAAEGAFF,TGTGCCATCAGTGAACAAAGGGCTGCTGAGGGAGCTTTCTTT
TRBV20-1,-,TRBJ2-5,-,CSALQETQYF,TGCAGTGCTTTGCAAGAGACCCAGTACTTC
TRBV10-1,-,TRBJ1-2,-,CASSESGGGYGYTF,TGCGCCAGCAGTGAGTCGGGGGGCGGCTATGGCTACACCTTC
TRBV7-9,-,TRBJ2-4,-,CASSHSYGIAKNIQYF,TGTGCCAGCAGCCATTCTTACGGAATAGCCAAAAACATTCAGTACTTC
TRBV7-2,-,TRBJ1-2,-,CASSPPGPANYGYTF,TGTGCCAGCAGCCCCCCGGGACCCGCTAACTATGGCTACACCTTC
TRBV6-1,-,TRBJ1-3,-,CASSEGISSGNTIYF,TGTGCCAGCAGTGAAGGCATCAGCTCTGGAAACACCATATATTTT
TRBV7-2,-,TRBJ1-6,-,CASSLMAFSPLHF,TGTGCCAGCAGCTTAATGGCTTTTTCACCCCTCCACTTT
TRBV6-5,-,TRBJ2-3,-,CASRLDSTDTQYF,TGTGCCAGCAGACTGGACTCGACAGATACGCAGTATTTT
TRBV9,TRBD2,TRBJ2-3,-,CASSKGTSGGAGTDTQYF,TGTGCCAGCAGCAAAGGGACTAGCGGGGGGGCCGGCACAGATACGCAGTATTTT